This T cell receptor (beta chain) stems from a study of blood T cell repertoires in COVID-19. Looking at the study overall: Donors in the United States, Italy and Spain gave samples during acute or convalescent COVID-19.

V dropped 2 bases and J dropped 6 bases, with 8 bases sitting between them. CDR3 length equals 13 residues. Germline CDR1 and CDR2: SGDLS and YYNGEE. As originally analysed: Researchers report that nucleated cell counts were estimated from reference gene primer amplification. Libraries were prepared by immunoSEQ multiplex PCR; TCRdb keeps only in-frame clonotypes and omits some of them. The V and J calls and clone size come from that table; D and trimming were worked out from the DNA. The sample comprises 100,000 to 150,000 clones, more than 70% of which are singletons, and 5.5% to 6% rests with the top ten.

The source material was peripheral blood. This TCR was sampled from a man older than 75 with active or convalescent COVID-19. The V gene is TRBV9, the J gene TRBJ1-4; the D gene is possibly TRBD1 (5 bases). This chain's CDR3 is CASSVETDEKLFF. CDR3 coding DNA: TGTGCCAGCAGCGTTGAGACAGATGAAAAACTGTTTTTT. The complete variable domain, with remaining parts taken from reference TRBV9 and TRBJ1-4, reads DSGVTQTPKHLITATGQRVTLRCSPRSGDLSVYWYQQSLDQGLQFLIQYYNGEERAKGNILERFSAQQFPDLHSELNLSSLELGDSALYFCASSVETDEKLFFGSGTQLSVL.